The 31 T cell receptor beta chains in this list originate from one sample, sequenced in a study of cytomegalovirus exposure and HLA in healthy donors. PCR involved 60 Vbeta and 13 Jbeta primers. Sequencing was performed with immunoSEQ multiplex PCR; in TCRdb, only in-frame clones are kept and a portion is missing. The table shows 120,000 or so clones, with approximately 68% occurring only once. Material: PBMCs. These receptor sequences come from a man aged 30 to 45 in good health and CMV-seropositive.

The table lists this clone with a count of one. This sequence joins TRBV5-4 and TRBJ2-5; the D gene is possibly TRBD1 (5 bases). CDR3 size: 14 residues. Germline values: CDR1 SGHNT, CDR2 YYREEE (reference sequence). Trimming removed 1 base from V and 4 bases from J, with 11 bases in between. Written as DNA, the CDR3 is TGTGCCAGCAGCTTGTTCAGGGAAGGAGAGACCCAGTACTTC. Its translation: CASSLFREGETQYF.

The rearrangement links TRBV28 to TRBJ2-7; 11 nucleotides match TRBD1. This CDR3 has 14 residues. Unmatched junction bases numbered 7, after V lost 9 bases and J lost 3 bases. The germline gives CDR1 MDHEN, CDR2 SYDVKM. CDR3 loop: CASQLGTGGYEQYF. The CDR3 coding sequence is TGTGCCAGTCAGCTGGGGACAGGGGGCTACGAGCAGTACTTC.

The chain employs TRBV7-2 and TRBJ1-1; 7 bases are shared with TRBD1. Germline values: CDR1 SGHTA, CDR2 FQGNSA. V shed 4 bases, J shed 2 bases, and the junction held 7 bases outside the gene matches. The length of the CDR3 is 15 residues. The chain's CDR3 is CASSSRTGTNTEAFF. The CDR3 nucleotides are TGTGCCAGCAGCTCACGGACAGGTACTAACACTGAAGCTTTCTTT. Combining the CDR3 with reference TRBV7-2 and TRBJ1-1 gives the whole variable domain GAGVSQSPSNKVTEKGKDVELRCDPISGHTALYWYRQSLGQGLEFLIYFQGNSAPDKSGLPSDRFSAERTGGSVSTLTIQRTQQEDSAVYLCASSSRTGTNTEAFFGQGTRLTVV.

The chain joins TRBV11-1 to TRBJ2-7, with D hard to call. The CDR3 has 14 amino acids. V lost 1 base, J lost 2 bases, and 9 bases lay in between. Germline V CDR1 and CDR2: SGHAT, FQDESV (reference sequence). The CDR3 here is CASSLGTAAYEQYF. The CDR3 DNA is TGTGCCAGCAGCTTAGGTACAGCCGCCTACGAGCAGTACTTC. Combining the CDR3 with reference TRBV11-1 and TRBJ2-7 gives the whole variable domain EAEVAQSPRYKITEKSQAVAFWCDPISGHATLYWYRQILGQGPELLVQFQDESVVDDSQLPKDRFSAERLKGVDSTLKIQPAELGDSAMYLCASSLGTAAYEQYFGPGTRLTVT.

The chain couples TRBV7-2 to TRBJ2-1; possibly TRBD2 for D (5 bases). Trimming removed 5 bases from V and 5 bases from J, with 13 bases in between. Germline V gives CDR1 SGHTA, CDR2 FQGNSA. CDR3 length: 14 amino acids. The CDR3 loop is CASSRSSANNEQFF. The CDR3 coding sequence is TGTGCCAGCAGCCGGAGTAGCGCGAACAATGAGCAGTTCTTC.

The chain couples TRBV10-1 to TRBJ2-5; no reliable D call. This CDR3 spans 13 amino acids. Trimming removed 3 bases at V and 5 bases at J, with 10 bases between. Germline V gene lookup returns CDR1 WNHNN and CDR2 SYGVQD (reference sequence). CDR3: CASSDPGSETQYF. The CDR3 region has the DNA TGCGCCAGCAGTGACCCAGGTTCCGAGACCCAGTACTTC.

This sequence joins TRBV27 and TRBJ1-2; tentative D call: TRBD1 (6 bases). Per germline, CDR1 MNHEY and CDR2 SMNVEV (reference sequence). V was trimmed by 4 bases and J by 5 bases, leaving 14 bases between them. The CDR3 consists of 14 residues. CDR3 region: CASSSLGGPYGYTF. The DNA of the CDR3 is TGTGCCAGCAGTTCCTTGGGGGGGCCTTATGGCTACACCTTC.

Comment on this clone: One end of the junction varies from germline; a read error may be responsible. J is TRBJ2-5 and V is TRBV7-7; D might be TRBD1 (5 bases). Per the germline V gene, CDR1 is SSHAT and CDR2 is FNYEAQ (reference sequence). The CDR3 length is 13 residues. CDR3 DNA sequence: TGTGCTAGCAGCGCGCGACAGCAAGAGACCCAGTACTTC. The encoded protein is CASSARQQETQYF.

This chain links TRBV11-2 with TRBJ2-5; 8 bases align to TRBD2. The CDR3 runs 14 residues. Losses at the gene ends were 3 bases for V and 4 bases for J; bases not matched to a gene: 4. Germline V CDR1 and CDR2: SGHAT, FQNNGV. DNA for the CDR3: TGTGCCAGCAGCTTCGGGAGGGGAGGAGAGACCCAGTACTTC. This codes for CASSFGRGGETQYF.

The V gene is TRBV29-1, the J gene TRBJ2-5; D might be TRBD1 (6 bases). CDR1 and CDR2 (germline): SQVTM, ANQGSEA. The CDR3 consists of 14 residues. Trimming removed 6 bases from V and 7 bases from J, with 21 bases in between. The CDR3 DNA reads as TGCAGCGTCTCCGTGGGGACAAGGGAAGGGACCCAGTACTTC. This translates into CSVSVGTREGTQYF.

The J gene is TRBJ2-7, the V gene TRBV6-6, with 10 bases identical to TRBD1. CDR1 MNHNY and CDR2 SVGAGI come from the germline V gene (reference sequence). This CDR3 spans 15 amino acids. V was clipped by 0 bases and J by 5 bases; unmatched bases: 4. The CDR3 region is CASSYSGQGRNEQYF. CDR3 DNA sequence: TGTGCCAGCAGTTACTCGGGACAGGGGCGGAACGAGCAGTACTTC.

Written as DNA, the CDR3 is TGTGCCAGCAAACCACTCCGGGACTCCGGTCCCTACGAGCAGTACTTC. This codes for CASKPLRDSGPYEQYF. The chain couples TRBV27 to TRBJ2-5, with D possibly being TRBD2 (6 bases). Judging by the DNA end, TRBJ2-7 fits better; the J call may be wrong. The length of the CDR3 is 16 residues. Germline V gene data show CDR1 as MNHEY and CDR2 as SMNVEV (reference sequence).

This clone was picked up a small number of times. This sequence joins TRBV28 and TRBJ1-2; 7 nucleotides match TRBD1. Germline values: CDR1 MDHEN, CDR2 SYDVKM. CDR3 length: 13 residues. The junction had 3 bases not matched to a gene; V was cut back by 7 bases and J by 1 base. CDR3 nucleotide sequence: TGTGCCAGCAAAAACAGGGGTAACTATGGCTACACCTTC. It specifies CASKNRGNYGYTF.

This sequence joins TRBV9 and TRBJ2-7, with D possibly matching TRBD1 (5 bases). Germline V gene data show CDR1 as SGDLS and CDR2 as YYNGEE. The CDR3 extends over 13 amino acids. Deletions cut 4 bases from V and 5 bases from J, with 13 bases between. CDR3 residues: CASSQGVRNEQYF. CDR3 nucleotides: TGTGCCAGCAGCCAGGGCGTTAGGAACGAGCAGTACTTC.

The CDR3: CATSGMWTGGFYGYTF. The DNA for the CDR3 is TGTGCCACCAGCGGGATGTGGACAGGGGGTTTTTATGGCTACACCTTC. The chain carries TRBV15 and TRBJ1-2; 10 nucleotides agree with TRBD1. In germline, CDR1 is LNHNV, CDR2 YYDKDF (reference sequence). This CDR3 contains 16 residues. The junction had 11 bases not matched to a gene; V was cut back by 5 bases and J by 5 bases.

CDR3 sequence reads: CASSPGQDSSTDTQYF. For the CDR3, the DNA is TGCGCCAGCAGCCCGGGTCAAGACTCTAGCACAGATACGCAGTATTTT. The chain joins TRBV5-1 to TRBJ2-3, with D uncertain. Germline V gene lookup returns CDR1 SGHRS and CDR2 YFSETQ. V was pared by 4 bases and J by 0 bases, with 15 bases between. This CDR3 contains 16 residues.

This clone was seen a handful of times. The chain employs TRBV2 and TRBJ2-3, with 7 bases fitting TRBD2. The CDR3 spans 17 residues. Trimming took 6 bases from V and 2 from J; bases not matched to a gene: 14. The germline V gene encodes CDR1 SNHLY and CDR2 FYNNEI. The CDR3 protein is CASRGGLLASPTDTQYF. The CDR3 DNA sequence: TGTGCCAGCAGGGGGGGGTTATTGGCTAGCCCCACAGATACGCAGTATTTT.

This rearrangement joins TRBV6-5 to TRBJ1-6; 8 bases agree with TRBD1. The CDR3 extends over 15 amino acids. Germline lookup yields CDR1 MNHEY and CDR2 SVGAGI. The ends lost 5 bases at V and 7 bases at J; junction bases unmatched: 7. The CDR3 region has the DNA TGTGCCAGCAGTATGACAGGGGCGAGAAATTCACCCCTCCACTTT. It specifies CASSMTGARNSPLHF.

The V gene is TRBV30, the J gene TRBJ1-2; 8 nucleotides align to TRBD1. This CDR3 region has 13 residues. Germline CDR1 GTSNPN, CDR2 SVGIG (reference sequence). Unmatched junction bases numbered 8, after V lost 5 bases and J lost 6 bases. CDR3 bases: TGTGCCTGGGGCCAAGGGACAGGCGATGGCTACACCTTC. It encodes CAWGQGTGDGYTF.

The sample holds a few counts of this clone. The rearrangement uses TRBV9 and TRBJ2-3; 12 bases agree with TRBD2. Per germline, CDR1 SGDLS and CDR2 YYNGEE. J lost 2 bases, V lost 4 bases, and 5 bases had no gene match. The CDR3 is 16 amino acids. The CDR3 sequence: CASSLRTSGTTDTQYF. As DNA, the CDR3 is TGTGCCAGCAGCCTAAGGACTAGCGGGACCACAGATACGCAGTATTTT. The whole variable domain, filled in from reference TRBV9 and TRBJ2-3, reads DSGVTQTPKHLITATGQRVTLRCSPRSGDLSVYWYQQSLDQGLQFLIQYYNGEERAKGNILERFSAQQFPDLHSELNLSSLELGDSALYFCASSLRTSGTTDTQYFGPGTRLTVL.

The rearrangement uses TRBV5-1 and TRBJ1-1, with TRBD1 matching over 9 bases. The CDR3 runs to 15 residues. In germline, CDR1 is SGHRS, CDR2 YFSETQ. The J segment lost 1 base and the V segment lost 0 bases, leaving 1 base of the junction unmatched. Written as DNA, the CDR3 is TGCGCCAGCAGCTTGGGGGGACAGGGGAACACTGAAGCTTTCTTT. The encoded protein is CASSLGGQGNTEAFF.

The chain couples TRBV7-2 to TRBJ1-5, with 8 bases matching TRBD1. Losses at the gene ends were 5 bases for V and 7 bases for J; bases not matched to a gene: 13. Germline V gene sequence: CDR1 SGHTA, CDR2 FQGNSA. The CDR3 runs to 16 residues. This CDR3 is CASSPPGDRGRQPQHF. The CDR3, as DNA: TGTGCCAGCAGCCCTCCCGGAGACAGGGGACGACAGCCCCAGCATTTT. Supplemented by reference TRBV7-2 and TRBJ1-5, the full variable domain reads GAGVSQSPSNKVTEKGKDVELRCDPISGHTALYWYRQSLGQGLEFLIYFQGNSAPDKSGLPSDRFSAERTGGSVSTLTIQRTQQEDSAVYLCASSPPGDRGRQPQHFGDGTRLSIL.

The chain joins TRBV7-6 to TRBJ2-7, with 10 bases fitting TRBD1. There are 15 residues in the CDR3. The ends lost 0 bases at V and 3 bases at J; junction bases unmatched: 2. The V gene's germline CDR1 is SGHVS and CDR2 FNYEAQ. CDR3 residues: CASSLAGTGVYEQYF. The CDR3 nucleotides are TGTGCCAGCAGCTTAGCGGGGACAGGGGTCTACGAGCAGTACTTC.

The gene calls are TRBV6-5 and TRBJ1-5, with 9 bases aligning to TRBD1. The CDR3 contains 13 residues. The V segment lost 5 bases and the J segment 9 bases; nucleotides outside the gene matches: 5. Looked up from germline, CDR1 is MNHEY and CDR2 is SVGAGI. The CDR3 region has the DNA TGTGCCAGCAGTCCACAGGGGGCACTGCCCCAGCATTTT. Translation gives CASSPQGALPQHF.

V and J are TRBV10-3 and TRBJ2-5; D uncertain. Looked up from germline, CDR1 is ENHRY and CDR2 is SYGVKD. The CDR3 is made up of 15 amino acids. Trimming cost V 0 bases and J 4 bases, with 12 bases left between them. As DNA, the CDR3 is TGTGCCATCAGTGAGTCTGCTAGGATAGGAGAGACCCAGTACTTC. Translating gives CAISESARIGETQYF.

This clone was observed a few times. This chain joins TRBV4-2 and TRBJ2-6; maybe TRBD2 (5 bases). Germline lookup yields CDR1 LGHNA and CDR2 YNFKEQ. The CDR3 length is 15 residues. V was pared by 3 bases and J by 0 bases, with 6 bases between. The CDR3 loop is CASSHGDSGANVLTF. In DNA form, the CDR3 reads TGTGCCAGCAGCCACGGGGACTCTGGGGCCAACGTCCTGACTTTC.

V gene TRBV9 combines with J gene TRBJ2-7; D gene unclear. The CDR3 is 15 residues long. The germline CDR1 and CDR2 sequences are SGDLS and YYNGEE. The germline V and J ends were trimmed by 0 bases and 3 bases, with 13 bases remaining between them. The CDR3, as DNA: TGTGCCAGCAGCGTAGGTGGTGGGCCGGACTACGAGCAGTACTTC. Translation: CASSVGGGPDYEQYF.

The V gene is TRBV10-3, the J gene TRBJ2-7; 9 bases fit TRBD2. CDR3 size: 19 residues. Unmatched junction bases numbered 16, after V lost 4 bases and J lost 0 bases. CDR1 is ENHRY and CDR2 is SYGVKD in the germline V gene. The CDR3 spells CAISVSRVGISGSSYEQYF. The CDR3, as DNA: TGTGCCATCAGTGTCTCACGGGTAGGAATTAGCGGGAGCTCCTACGAGCAGTACTTC.

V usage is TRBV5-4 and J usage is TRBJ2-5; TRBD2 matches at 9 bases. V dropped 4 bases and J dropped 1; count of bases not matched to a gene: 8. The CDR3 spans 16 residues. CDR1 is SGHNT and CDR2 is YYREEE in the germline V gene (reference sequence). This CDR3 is CASSPGLASLQETQYF. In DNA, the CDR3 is TGTGCCAGCAGCCCCGGACTAGCGTCCCTCCAAGAGACCCAGTACTTC.

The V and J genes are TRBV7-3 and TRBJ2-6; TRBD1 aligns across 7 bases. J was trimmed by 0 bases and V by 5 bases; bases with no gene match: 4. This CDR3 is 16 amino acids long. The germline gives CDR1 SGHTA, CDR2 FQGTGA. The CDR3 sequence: CASSLGDSSGANVLTF. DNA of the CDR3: TGTGCCAGCAGCCTAGGGGACAGCTCTGGGGCCAACGTCCTGACTTTC.

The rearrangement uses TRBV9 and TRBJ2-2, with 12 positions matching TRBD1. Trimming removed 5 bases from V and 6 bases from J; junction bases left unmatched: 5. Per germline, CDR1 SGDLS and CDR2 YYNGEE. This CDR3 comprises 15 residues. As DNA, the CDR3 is TGTGCCAGCAGGTCCGGGACAGGGGGCTCCGGGGAGCTGTTTTTT. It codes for CASRSGTGGSGELFF.